This TCR beta chain was identified in a study of blood T cell repertoires in COVID-19. Germline CDR1 and CDR2: MNHEY and SVGAGI. Trimming shortened V by 4 bases and J by 4 bases, and 8 bases separated the two germline ends. There are 14 residues in the CDR3. In the original processing: Reference gene primers were amplified, and this amplification served to estimate nucleated cell counts. The assay was immunoSEQ multiplex PCR, and TCRdb's table has in-frame clones only and misses some. V, J and clone size are taken as reported in that table, and D and trimming were inferred from the DNA itself. The sample lists 70,000 to 95,000 clones; 75% to 90% were seen once.

V usage is TRBV6-5 and J usage is TRBJ1-6, with D possibly matching TRBD1 (6 bases). The sample consisted of peripheral blood. This sequence was found in a woman in her thirties or forties with active or convalescent COVID-19. The DNA for the CDR3 is TGTGCCAGCAGTTTACAGGGATATAATTCACCCCTCCACTTT. Residues: CASSLQGYNSPLHF.